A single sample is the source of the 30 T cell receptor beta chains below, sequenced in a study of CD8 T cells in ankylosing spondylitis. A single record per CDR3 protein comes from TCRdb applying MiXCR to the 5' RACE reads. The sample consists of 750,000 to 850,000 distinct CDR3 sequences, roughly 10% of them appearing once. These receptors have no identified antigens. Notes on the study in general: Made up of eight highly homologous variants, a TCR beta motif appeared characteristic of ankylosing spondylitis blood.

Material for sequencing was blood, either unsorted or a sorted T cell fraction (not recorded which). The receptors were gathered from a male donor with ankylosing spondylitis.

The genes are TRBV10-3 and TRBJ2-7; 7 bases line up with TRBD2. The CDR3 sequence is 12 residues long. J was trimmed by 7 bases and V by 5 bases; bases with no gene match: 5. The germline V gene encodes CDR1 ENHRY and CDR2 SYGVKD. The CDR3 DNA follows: TGTGCCATCAGTCCCTCGGGGGGAGAGCAGTACTTC. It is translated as CAISPSGGEQYF.

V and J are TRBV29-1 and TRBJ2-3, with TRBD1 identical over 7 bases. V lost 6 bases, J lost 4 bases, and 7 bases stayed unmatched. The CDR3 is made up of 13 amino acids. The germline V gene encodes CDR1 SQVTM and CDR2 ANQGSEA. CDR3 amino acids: CSVANRGADTQYF. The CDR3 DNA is TGCAGCGTGGCAAACAGGGGCGCAGATACGCAGTATTTT.

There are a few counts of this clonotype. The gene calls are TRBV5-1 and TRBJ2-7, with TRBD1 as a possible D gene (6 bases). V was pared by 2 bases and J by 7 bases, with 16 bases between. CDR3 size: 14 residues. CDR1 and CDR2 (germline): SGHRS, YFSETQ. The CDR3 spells CASSFLPQGMEQYF. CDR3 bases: TGCGCCAGCAGCTTCCTACCCCAGGGGATGGAGCAGTACTTC.

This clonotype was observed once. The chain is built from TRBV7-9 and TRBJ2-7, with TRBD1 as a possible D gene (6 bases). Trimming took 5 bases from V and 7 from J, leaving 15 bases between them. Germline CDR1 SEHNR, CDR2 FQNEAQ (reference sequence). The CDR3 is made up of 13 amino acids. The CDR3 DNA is TGTGCCAGCAGCCCCGACGCAGGGGAAGAGCAGTACTTC. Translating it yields CASSPDAGEEQYF.

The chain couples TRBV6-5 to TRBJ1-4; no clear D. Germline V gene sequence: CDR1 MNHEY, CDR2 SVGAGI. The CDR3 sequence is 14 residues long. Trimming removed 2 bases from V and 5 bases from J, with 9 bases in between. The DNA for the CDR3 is TGTGCCAGCAGTTACCGACGGGAGAATGAAAAACTGTTTTTT. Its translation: CASSYRRENEKLFF.

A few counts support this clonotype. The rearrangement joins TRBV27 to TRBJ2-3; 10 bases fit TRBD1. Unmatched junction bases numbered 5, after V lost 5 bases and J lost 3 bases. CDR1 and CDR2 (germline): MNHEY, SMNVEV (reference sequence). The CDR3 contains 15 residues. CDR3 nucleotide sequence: TGTGCCAGCAGTCCGACAGGGGGCTTTACAGATACGCAGTATTTT. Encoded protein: CASSPTGGFTDTQYF.

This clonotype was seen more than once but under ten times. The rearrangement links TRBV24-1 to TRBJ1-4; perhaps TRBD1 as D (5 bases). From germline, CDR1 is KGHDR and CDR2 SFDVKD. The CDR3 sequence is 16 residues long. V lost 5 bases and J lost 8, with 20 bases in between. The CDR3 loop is CATSGSTGAISEKLFF. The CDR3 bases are TGTGCCACCAGTGGATCTACAGGAGCTATTTCGGAAAAACTGTTTTTT.

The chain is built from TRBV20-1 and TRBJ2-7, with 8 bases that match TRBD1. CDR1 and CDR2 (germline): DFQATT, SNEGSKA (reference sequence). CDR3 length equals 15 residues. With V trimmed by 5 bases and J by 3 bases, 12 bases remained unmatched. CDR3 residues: CSAQDRETLSYEQYF. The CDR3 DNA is TGCAGTGCTCAGGACAGGGAGACTCTTAGCTACGAGCAGTACTTC.

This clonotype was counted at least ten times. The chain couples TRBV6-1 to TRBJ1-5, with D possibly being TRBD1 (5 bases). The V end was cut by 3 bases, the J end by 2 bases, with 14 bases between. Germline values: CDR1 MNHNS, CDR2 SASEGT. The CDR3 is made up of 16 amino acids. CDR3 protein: CASSERGGFRNQPQHF. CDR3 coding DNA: TGTGCCAGCAGTGAGAGGGGAGGTTTTCGCAATCAGCCCCAGCATTTT.

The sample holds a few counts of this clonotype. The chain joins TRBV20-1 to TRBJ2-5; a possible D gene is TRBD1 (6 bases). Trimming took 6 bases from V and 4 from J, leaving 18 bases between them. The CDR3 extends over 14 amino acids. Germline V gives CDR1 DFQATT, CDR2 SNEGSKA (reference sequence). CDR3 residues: CSARNRVGTETQYF. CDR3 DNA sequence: TGCAGTGCCAGAAACAGGGTTGGGACAGAGACCCAGTACTTC.

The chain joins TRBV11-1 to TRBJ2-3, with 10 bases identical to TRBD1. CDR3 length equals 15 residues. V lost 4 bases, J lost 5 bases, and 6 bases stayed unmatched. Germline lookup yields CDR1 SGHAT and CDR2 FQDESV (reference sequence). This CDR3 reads CASSSRQGAIDTQYF. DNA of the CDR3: TGTGCCAGCAGCTCCAGACAGGGGGCGATAGATACGCAGTATTTT.

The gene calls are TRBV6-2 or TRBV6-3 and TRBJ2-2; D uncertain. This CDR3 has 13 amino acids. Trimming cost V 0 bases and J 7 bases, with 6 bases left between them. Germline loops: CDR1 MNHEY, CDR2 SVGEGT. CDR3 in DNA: TGTGCCAGCAGTTACTCGACGGTCGGGGAGCTGTTTTTT. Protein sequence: CASSYSTVGELFF.

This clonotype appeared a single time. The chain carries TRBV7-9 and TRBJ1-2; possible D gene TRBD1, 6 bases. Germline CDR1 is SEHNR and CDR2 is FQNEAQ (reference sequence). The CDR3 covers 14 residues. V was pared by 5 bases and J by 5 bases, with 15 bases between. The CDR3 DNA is TGTGCCAGCAGCGCGAATACAGGGCCGTATGGCTACACCTTC. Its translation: CASSANTGPYGYTF.

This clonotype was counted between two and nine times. CDR3 DNA sequence: TGTGCCAGCACTAGAGGCCATAATTCACCCCTCCACTTT. Translating it yields CASTRGHNSPLHF. The rearrangement joins TRBV6-1 to TRBJ1-6; D is uncertain. CDR3 size: 13 residues. V lost 7 bases, J lost 5 bases, and 9 bases lay in between. Per the germline V gene, CDR1 is MNHNS and CDR2 is SASEGT.

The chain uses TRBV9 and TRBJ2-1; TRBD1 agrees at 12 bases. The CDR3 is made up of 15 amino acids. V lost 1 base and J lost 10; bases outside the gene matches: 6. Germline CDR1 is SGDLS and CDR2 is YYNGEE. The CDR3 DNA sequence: TGTGCCAGCAGCGTAAGGGACAGGGGGCTAGGGGAGCAGTTCTTC. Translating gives CASSVRDRGLGEQFF.

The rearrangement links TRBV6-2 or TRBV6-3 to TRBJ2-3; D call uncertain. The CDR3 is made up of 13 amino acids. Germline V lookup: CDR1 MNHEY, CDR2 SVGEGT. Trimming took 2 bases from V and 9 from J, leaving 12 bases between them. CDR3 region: CASSYADTGTQYF. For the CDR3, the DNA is TGTGCCAGCAGTTACGCAGACACTGGAACGCAGTATTTT.

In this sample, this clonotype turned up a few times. CDR3 DNA: TGCAGTGCTACCCGGGGGGACTATGGCTACACCTTC. Its translation: CSATRGDYGYTF. The chain combines TRBV20-1 with TRBJ1-2; the D gene is possibly TRBD1 (5 bases). Trimming removed 4 bases from V and 3 bases from J, with 9 bases in between. The CDR3 is 12 residues long. Germline V gene data show CDR1 as DFQATT and CDR2 as SNEGSKA (reference sequence).

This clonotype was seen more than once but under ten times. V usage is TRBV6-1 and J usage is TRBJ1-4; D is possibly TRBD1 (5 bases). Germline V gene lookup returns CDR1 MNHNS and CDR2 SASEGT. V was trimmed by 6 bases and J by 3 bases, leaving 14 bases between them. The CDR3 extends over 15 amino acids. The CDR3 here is CASSRKGTPNEKLFF. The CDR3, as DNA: TGTGCCAGCAGCCGAAAGGGGACTCCTAATGAAAAACTGTTTTTT.

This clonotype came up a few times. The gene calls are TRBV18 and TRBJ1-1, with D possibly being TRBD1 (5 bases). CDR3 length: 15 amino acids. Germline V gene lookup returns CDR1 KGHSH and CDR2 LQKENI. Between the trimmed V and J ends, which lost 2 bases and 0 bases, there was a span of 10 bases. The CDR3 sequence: CASSPGGAMNTEAFF. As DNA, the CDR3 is TGTGCCAGCTCACCAGGTGGGGCCATGAACACTGAAGCTTTCTTT. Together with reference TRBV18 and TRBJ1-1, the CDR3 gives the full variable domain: NAGVMQNPRHLVRRRGQEARLRCSPMKGHSHVYWYRQLPEEGLKFMVYLQKENIIDESGMPKERFSAEFPKEGPSILRIQQVVRGDSAAYFCASSPGGAMNTEAFFGQGTRLTVV.

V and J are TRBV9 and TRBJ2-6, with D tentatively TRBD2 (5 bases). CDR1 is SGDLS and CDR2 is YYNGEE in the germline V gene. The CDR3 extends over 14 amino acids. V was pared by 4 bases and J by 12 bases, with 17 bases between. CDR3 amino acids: CASSLNSDTTVLTF. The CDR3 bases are TGTGCCAGCAGCCTCAATAGCGACACCACCGTCCTGACTTTC.

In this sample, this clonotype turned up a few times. CDR3: CASTPRGDILSGANVLTF. The CDR3 nucleotides read TGTGCCAGCACCCCCCGTGGGGACATTCTCTCTGGGGCCAACGTCCTGACTTTC. The rearrangement uses TRBV7-3 and TRBJ2-6, with D perhaps TRBD1 (6 bases). The CDR3 covers 18 residues. With 7 bases removed from V and 0 bases from J, the gap between germline ends came to 19 bases. From germline, CDR1 is SGHTA and CDR2 FQGTGA.

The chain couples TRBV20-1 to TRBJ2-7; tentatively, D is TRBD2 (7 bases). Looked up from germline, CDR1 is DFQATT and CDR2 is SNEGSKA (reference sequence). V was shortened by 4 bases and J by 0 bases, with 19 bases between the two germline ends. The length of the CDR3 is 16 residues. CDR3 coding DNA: TGCAGTGCTAAATTGGGGGGGGCCGAACCCTCCTACGAGCAGTACTTC. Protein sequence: CSAKLGGAEPSYEQYF.

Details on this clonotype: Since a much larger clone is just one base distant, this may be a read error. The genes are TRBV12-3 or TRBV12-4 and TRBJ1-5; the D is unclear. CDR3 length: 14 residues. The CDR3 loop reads CASSLRRLNQPEHF. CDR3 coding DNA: TGTGCCAGCAGTTTACGAAGGCTTAATCAGCCCGAGCATTTT.

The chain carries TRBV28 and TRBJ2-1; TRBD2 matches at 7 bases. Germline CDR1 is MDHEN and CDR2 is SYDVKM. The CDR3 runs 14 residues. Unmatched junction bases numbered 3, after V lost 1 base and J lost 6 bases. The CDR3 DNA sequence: TGTGCCAGCAGTTTATTTCCGGGAGGCAATGAGCAGTTCTTC. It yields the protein CASSLFPGGNEQFF.

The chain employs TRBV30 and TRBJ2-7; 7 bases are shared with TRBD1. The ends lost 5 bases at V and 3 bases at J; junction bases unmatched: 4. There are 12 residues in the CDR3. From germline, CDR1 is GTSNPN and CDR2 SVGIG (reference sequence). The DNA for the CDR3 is TGTGCCTGGGGCCGACAGGGCTACGAGCAGTACTTC. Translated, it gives CAWGRQGYEQYF.

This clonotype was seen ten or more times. CDR3 bases: TGTGCCATCAGTGAATATGTTAGCACAGATACGCAGTATTTT. Translated: CAISEYVSTDTQYF. V usage is TRBV10-3 and J usage is TRBJ2-3; no reliable D call. The CDR3 totals 14 residues. V was clipped by 3 bases and J by 0 bases, with 7 bases between them. Germline CDR1 and CDR2: ENHRY and SYGVKD.

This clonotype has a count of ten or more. CDR3 amino acids: CAIRGIRANVLTF. The CDR3 nucleotides read TGTGCCATCAGGGGAATCCGGGCCAACGTCCTGACTTTC. V and J are TRBV10-3 and TRBJ2-6; D remains ambiguous. Trimming cost V 6 bases and J 5 bases, with 8 bases left between them. The CDR3 totals 13 residues. Germline CDR1 and CDR2: ENHRY and SYGVKD.

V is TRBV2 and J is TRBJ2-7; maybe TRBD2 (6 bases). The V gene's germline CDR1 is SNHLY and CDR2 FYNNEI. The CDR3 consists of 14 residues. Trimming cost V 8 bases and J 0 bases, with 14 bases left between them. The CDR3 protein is CASRWEDTSYEQYF. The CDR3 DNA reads TGTGCCAGCCGTTGGGAGGACACCTCCTACGAGCAGTACTTC.

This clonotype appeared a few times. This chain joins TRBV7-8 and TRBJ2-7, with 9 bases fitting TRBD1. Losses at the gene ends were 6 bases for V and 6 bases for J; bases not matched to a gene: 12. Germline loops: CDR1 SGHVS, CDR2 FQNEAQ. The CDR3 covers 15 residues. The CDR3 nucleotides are TGTGCCAGCAGTTTTACAGGGGGCCCCCTGGGCGAGCAGTACTTC. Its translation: CASSFTGGPLGEQYF.

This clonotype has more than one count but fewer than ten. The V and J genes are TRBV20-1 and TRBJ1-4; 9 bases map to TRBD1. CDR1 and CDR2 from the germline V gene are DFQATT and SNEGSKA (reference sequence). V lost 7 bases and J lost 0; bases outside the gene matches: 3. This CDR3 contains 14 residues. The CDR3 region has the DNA TGCAGTGGACGACAGGGGGCAACTAATGAAAAACTGTTTTTT. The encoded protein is CSGRQGATNEKLFF.